The entry below gives a single TCR beta chain sequence along with its context. CDR1 ENHRY and CDR2 SYGVKD come from the germline V gene. This CDR3 has 16 residues. The V segment lost 5 bases and the J segment 1 base; nucleotides outside the gene matches: 10. The data were taken from a study of blood T cell repertoires in COVID-19. All enrollees were roughly 18 to 100 years old and from 20 to 30 US areas. Using immunoSEQ multiplex PCR, the repertoire was profiled, and TCRdb retains in-frame clones only, with some absent. The sample yields roughly 320,000 clones, more than 90% seen once. Sequenced material: PBMCs or T cells enriched from blood (not recorded which). The chain recombines TRBV10-3 with TRBJ2-7, with 8 nucleotides matching TRBD1. This sequence originates from a woman aged 25 to 39 who had been exposed to COVID-19. CDR3 in amino acids: CAISQGQGFRSYEQYF. In DNA form, the CDR3 reads TGTGCCATCAGTCAAGGACAGGGTTTTAGATCCTACGAGCAGTACTTC.